These 29 T cell receptor beta chains were sequenced from one sample in a study of neurological immune-mediated disorders. From the 5' RACE reads, TCRdb called clonotypes with MiXCR, one entry per CDR3 protein. Of 65,000 to 75,000 distinct CDR3 sequences in the sample, approximately 5.1% were seen once. The sequenced sample was PBMCs. These receptors were collected from a human donor with multiple sclerosis. The donor label of this sample is uncertain.

This CDR3 reads CASSKDWPTTDTQYF. For the CDR3, the DNA is TGCGCCAGCAGCAAGGACTGGCCCACCACAGATACGCAGTATTTT. This sequence joins TRBV5-1 and TRBJ2-3, with a weak D call TRBD2 (5 bases). The CDR3 totals 15 residues. Germline CDR1 is SGHRS and CDR2 is YFSETQ. The V and J ends lost 4 bases and 2 bases respectively, with 14 bases between them.

This clonotype came up many times. This sequence joins TRBV9 and TRBJ2-7; 7 bases align to TRBD1. Germline trimming cut 2 bases from V and 2 bases from J; bases unmatched to any gene: 7. This CDR3 has 15 amino acids. Looked up from germline, CDR1 is SGDLS and CDR2 is YYNGEE. The CDR3 loop reads CASSVDPGTAYEQYF. CDR3 bases: TGTGCCAGCAGCGTGGATCCTGGGACAGCCTACGAGCAGTACTTC.

Many counts were recorded for this clonotype. The chain recombines TRBV20-1 with TRBJ1-2; D unclear. Trimming took 0 bases from V and 2 from J, leaving 10 bases between them. The germline V gene encodes CDR1 DFQATT and CDR2 SNEGSKA (reference sequence). The CDR3 consists of 14 residues. The CDR3 here is CSAREGIGNYGYTF. CDR3 nucleotide sequence: TGCAGTGCTAGAGAAGGGATTGGAAACTATGGCTACACCTTC.

In this sample, this clonotype turned up many times. This chain uses TRBV6-6 with TRBJ2-2; possible D gene TRBD1, 8 bases. Between the trimmed V and J ends, which lost 5 bases and 4 bases, there was a span of 14 bases. The germline V gene has CDR1 MNHNY and CDR2 SVGAGI (reference sequence). The CDR3 extends over 15 amino acids. The chain's CDR3 is CASSSTGGGTGELFF. DNA for the CDR3: TGTGCCAGCAGTAGCACAGGGGGGGGCACCGGGGAGCTGTTTTTT.

The sample holds many counts of this clonotype. The rearrangement uses TRBV20-1 and TRBJ2-7, with TRBD2 as a possible D gene (7 bases). The CDR3 runs to 14 residues. Per the germline V gene, CDR1 is DFQATT and CDR2 is SNEGSKA (reference sequence). V shed 1 base and J shed 7 bases, with 17 bases lying between them. CDR3 protein: CSARGDQGRDEQYF. The CDR3 DNA sequence: TGCAGTGCTAGAGGTGACCAGGGGAGGGATGAGCAGTACTTC.

This clonotype was observed at least ten times. This sequence joins TRBV29-1 and TRBJ2-3; 9 positions match TRBD2. The CDR3 contains 15 residues. CDR1 and CDR2 from the germline V gene are SQVTM and ANQGSEA. V lost 3 bases, J lost 0 bases, and 4 bases stayed unmatched. DNA of the CDR3: TGCAGCGTTGACCCTAGCGGGGCGAGCACAGATACGCAGTATTTT. It codes for CSVDPSGASTDTQYF.

Ten or more counts support this clonotype. The chain joins TRBV5-1 to TRBJ1-2; 7 bases are shared with TRBD1. Germline V lookup: CDR1 SGHRS, CDR2 YFSETQ. The J segment lost 5 bases and the V segment lost 4 bases, leaving 11 bases of the junction unmatched. This CDR3 is built from 15 residues. The DNA of the CDR3 is TGCGCCAGCAGCGAGCGCGGGACAGCTCTTTATGGCTACACCTTC. This encodes CASSERGTALYGYTF. The full variable domain, rest sourced from reference TRBV5-1 and TRBJ1-2, is KAGVTQTPRYLIKTRGQQVTLSCSPISGHRSVSWYQQTPGQGLQFLFEYFSETQRNKGNFPGRFSGRQFSNSRSEMNVSTLELGDSALYLCASSERGTALYGYTFGSGTRLTVV.

This clonotype was counted many times. The V call is TRBV5-1, the J call TRBJ2-1; 10 nucleotides line up with TRBD2. Germline lookup yields CDR1 SGHRS and CDR2 YFSETQ. The CDR3 is made up of 16 amino acids. V gave up 0 bases and J gave up 3 bases; unmatched junction bases: 3. The CDR3 bases are TGCGCCAGCAGCTTGGTTTCTAGCGGGGGCTACAATGAGCAGTTCTTC. Its protein product is CASSLVSSGGYNEQFF.

This clonotype was recorded at least ten times. This chain joins TRBV6-6 and TRBJ2-3; 11 nucleotides line up with TRBD1. Unmatched junction bases numbered 7, after V lost 2 bases and J lost 0 bases. CDR1 and CDR2 from the germline V gene are MNHNY and SVGAGI (reference sequence). The CDR3 is made up of 18 amino acids. This CDR3 reads CASSYPTGQGASTDTQYF. In nucleotides, the CDR3 is TGTGCCAGCAGTTACCCTACCGGACAGGGGGCGAGCACAGATACGCAGTATTTT.

This clonotype was counted ten times or more. The V call is TRBV13, the J call TRBJ2-3; no definite D call. Germline V gives CDR1 PRHDT, CDR2 FYEKMQ (reference sequence). The CDR3 is 13 amino acids. V gave up 6 bases and J gave up 6 bases, with 13 bases separating them. The CDR3 is CASRAVVRDTQYF. As DNA, the CDR3 is TGTGCCAGCAGGGCTGTTGTTAGGGATACGCAGTATTTT.

This clonotype was detected only a few times. The chain joins TRBV7-9 to TRBJ1-4; D uncertain. Trimming cost V 5 bases and J 12 bases, with 16 bases left between them. Germline lookup yields CDR1 SEHNR and CDR2 FQNEAQ (reference sequence). The CDR3 contains 13 residues. CDR3 amino acids: CASSPNTLEELFF. For the CDR3, the DNA is TGTGCCAGCAGCCCCAATACCTTGGAGGAACTGTTTTTT.

The table lists this clonotype with many counts. The CDR3 is CSAPRLAGLYQETQYF. In DNA, the CDR3 is TGCAGTGCTCCTAGACTAGCGGGGTTGTACCAAGAGACCCAGTACTTC. The chain joins TRBV20-1 to TRBJ2-5, with 11 bases matching TRBD2. The CDR3 has 16 residues. Looked up from germline, CDR1 is DFQATT and CDR2 is SNEGSKA (reference sequence). Germline trimming cut 5 bases from V and 0 bases from J; bases unmatched to any gene: 8.

The sample holds many counts of this clonotype. This chain links TRBV20-1 with TRBJ2-3, with 9 bases matching TRBD2. Germline V gives CDR1 DFQATT, CDR2 SNEGSKA (reference sequence). This CDR3 region has 14 residues. Germline trimming cut 3 bases from V and 6 bases from J; bases unmatched to any gene: 7. The CDR3 DNA follows: TGCAGTGCTAGGGGCGGGGGGGACTCGGATACGCAGTATTTT. It encodes CSARGGGDSDTQYF.

This clonotype was observed many times. This sequence joins TRBV12-3 or TRBV12-4 and TRBJ2-5; D is ambiguous. This CDR3 has 14 residues. V was pared by 6 bases and J by 5 bases, with 16 bases between. The CDR3 loop reads CASRQTAAGETQYF. CDR3 bases: TGTGCCAGCAGGCAAACAGCCGCCGGGGAGACCCAGTACTTC.

This clonotype was found many times. V is TRBV9 and J is TRBJ2-2, with 7 bases aligning to TRBD1. The CDR3 runs to 14 residues. The V segment lost 3 bases and the J segment 7 bases; nucleotides outside the gene matches: 6. The germline gives CDR1 SGDLS, CDR2 YYNGEE. The CDR3 sequence: CASSAVRDSGELFF. The CDR3 DNA follows: TGTGCCAGCAGCGCGGTCCGGGACAGCGGGGAGCTGTTTTTT.

This clonotype was detected ten times or more. J is TRBJ1-1 and V is TRBV6-5, with D possibly being TRBD1 (6 bases). The CDR3 consists of 15 residues. In germline, CDR1 is MNHEY, CDR2 SVGAGI. Deletions cut 0 bases from V and 4 bases from J, with 12 bases between. The CDR3, as DNA: TGTGCCAGCAGTTACTCGTACAGGGCGACCACTGAAGCTTTCTTT. Amino acids: CASSYSYRATTEAFF.

This clonotype was recorded many times. The chain links TRBV5-1 to TRBJ2-7; TRBD1 or TRBD2 may be the D gene (5 bases each). Trimming took off 0 bases at V and 3 bases at J, with 16 bases between the two ends. The CDR3 sequence is 16 residues long. CDR1 SGHRS and CDR2 YFSETQ come from the germline V gene. The CDR3, as DNA: TGCGCCAGCAGCTTGGCCGGCAGGGTGAGGGTCTACGAGCAGTACTTC. As protein: CASSLAGRVRVYEQYF.

This clonotype was recorded at least ten times. The chain carries TRBV7-9 and TRBJ1-1, with D maybe TRBD1 (5 bases). The CDR3 covers 11 residues. CDR1 is SEHNR and CDR2 is FQNEAQ in the germline V gene (reference sequence). V was trimmed by 3 bases and J by 8 bases, leaving 7 bases between them. CDR3 nucleotide sequence: TGTGCCAGCAGCTTCCAGGGCGAAGCTTTCTTT. Residues: CASSFQGEAFF.

The sample holds many counts of this clonotype. The chain employs TRBV11-2 and TRBJ1-1; D is unresolved. Germline assignment: CDR1 SGHAT and CDR2 FQNNGV. The length of the CDR3 is 13 residues. The ends were cut back, 3 bases at V and 3 bases at J, with 8 bases in the middle. This CDR3 is CASSLDVDTEAFF. The CDR3 region has the DNA TGTGCCAGCAGCTTGGACGTCGACACTGAAGCTTTCTTT.

This clonotype appeared many times. This chain links TRBV3-1 with TRBJ1-1; 7 nucleotides align to TRBD1. The CDR3 length is 15 residues. In germline, CDR1 is LGHDT, CDR2 YNNKEL (reference sequence). Trimming at V came to 3 bases and at J to 1 base, leaving 5 bases not matched to a gene. The CDR3 region is CASSQAGTENTEAFF. CDR3 coding DNA: TGTGCCAGCAGCCAGGCCGGGACAGAGAACACTGAAGCTTTCTTT.

Ten or more counts support this clonotype. This chain uses TRBV7-2 with TRBJ2-3; D perhaps matches TRBD2 (6 bases). Germline loops: CDR1 SGHTA, CDR2 FQGNSA. The V end was cut by 6 bases, the J end by 5 bases, with 15 bases between. The CDR3 extends over 14 amino acids. CDR3 sequence (DNA): TGTGCCAGCAGTAAGCGCGGGGAGAGAGATACGCAGTATTTT. Protein: CASSKRGERDTQYF.

This clonotype was recorded many times. The rearrangement uses TRBV6-6 and TRBJ2-1; D is possibly TRBD1 (6 bases). CDR1 and CDR2 from the germline V gene are MNHNY and SVGAGI (reference sequence). Between the trimmed V and J ends, which lost 0 bases and 6 bases, there was a span of 12 bases. The CDR3 runs 15 residues. The chain's CDR3 is CASSYSPGHSNEQFF. The DNA for the CDR3 is TGTGCCAGCAGTTACTCTCCGGGACACAGCAATGAGCAGTTCTTC.

In its sample, this clonotype was seen many times. The chain links TRBV20-1 to TRBJ1-2; D is possibly TRBD1 (5 bases). V lost 2 bases to trimming and J lost 3 bases, with 10 bases between them. The CDR3 is 13 residues long. From germline, CDR1 is DFQATT and CDR2 SNEGSKA (reference sequence). The CDR3 sequence: CSARSRGHYGYTF. The CDR3 region has the DNA TGCAGTGCTAGATCCCGGGGCCACTATGGCTACACCTTC.

The J gene is TRBJ1-1, the V gene TRBV5-1, with D unclear. Germline assignment: CDR1 SGHRS and CDR2 YFSETQ. The CDR3 length is 12 residues. V was trimmed by 0 bases and J by 8 bases, leaving 8 bases between them. The CDR3 DNA sequence: TGCGCCAGCAGCTTGGGAGAAAGAGAAGCTTTCTTT. It yields the protein CASSLGEREAFF.

This clonotype was observed many times. The genes are TRBV6-5 and TRBJ2-1, with D unresolved. CDR1 and CDR2 from the germline V gene are MNHEY and SVGAGI. Trimming took 0 bases from V and 7 from J, leaving 10 bases between them. The CDR3 loop spans 14 amino acids. The CDR3 loop reads CASSYSLSPNEQFF. CDR3 DNA: TGTGCCAGCAGTTACTCGCTCAGCCCTAATGAGCAGTTCTTC.

This clonotype was seen ten or more times. V is TRBV5-1 and J is TRBJ1-2; 8 nucleotides line up with TRBD1. This CDR3 has 16 residues. Germline V gene lookup returns CDR1 SGHRS and CDR2 YFSETQ. Trimming at V came to 4 bases and at J to 2 bases, leaving 10 bases not matched to a gene. The CDR3 sequence is CASSLSPGQDNYGYTF. DNA for the CDR3: TGCGCCAGCAGCCTAAGTCCGGGACAGGACAACTATGGCTACACCTTC.

This clonotype was counted at least ten times. V gene TRBV12-3 or TRBV12-4 combines with J gene TRBJ2-7, with TRBD1 identical over 7 bases. CDR3 size: 14 residues. J gave up 5 bases and V 3 bases, and 7 bases lay outside the gene matches. CDR3 protein: CASSFQGDENEQYF. The CDR3 region has the DNA TGTGCCAGCAGTTTTCAGGGGGACGAAAACGAGCAGTACTTC.

This clonotype was detected many times. The gene calls are TRBV28 and TRBJ2-7; 7 nucleotides match TRBD2. The CDR3 totals 14 residues. V shed 3 bases and J 2 bases; nucleotides not matched to a gene: 4. Germline CDR1 MDHEN, CDR2 SYDVKM. CDR3 bases: TGTGCCAGCAGTTTCAGCGGGGAGGCCTACGAGCAGTACTTC. This encodes CASSFSGEAYEQYF.

The sample holds many counts of this clonotype. The V call is TRBV11-2, the J call TRBJ2-2, with 7 bases matching TRBD1. CDR1 SGHAT and CDR2 FQNNGV come from the germline V gene. Trimming cost V 5 bases and J 5 bases; bases outside gene matches: 8. The CDR3 runs 15 residues. The CDR3 bases are TGTGCCAGCAGCCGACAGGGAAGTTTAACCGGGGAGCTGTTTTTT. Protein sequence: CASSRQGSLTGELFF.